This is a list of T cell receptor beta chains from one sample in a study of blood T cell repertoires in COVID-19. Clones were read by immunoSEQ multiplex PCR, and TCRdb kept only the in-frame ones, dropping some. The data contain hundreds of thousands of clones, around 83% of them singletons. The material sequenced was peripheral blood. Receptors were obtained from a woman in her 50s with acute or convalescent COVID-19. The CDR3 runs from the conserved cysteine through the conserved F or W. The order of the fields is clone size, V gene, D gene, J gene, CDR3 protein, CDR3 DNA. A D gene is named only where the DNA matches it firmly. Rows may omit the clone size; those that give it use once, few, many or a size class.

>NA|TRBV29-1|TRBD1|TRBJ1-2
CSVGGQGIDGYTF
TGCAGCGTTGGGGGACAGGGGATAGATGGCTACACCTTC
>NA|TRBV28|TRBD1|TRBJ1-5
CASSLMDRGRNQPQHF
TGTGCCAGCAGCCTCATGGACAGGGGTCGAAATCAGCCCCAGCATTTT
>few|TRBV7-2|TRBD2|TRBJ2-3
CASSTSGYTGTQYF
TGTGCCAGCAGCACTAGCGGGTATACAGGGACGCAGTATTTT
>NA|TRBV27|NA|TRBJ2-3
CASSYAQVATDTQYF
TGTGCCAGCAGTTACGCGCAGGTGGCCACAGATACGCAGTATTTT
>NA|TRBV6-5|NA|TRBJ1-4
CATSTDANEKLFF
TGTGCCACCTCGACAGACGCTAATGAAAAACTGTTTTTT
>once|TRBV7-8|TRBD2|TRBJ2-2
CASSTSGTSGAGELFF
TGTGCCAGCAGCACCTCCGGGACTAGCGGCGCCGGGGAGCTGTTTTTT
>few|TRBV20-1|NA|TRBJ2-1
CSASRVGGGRRNEQFF
TGCAGTGCTAGTCGGGTGGGAGGGGGGCGCCGCAATGAGCAGTTCTTC
>NA|TRBV28|NA|TRBJ1-3
CASQDSRSGNTIYF
TGTGCCAGTCAGGACAGCCGCTCTGGAAACACCATATATTTT
>NA|TRBV28|TRBD1|TRBJ1-2
CASRADRDLYGYTF
TGTGCCAGCAGGGCCGACAGGGACCTCTATGGCTACACCTTC
>NA|TRBV18|NA|TRBJ1-1
CASSSPQGTTEAFF
TGTGCCAGCTCTTCCCCCCAGGGTACAACTGAAGCTTTCTTT